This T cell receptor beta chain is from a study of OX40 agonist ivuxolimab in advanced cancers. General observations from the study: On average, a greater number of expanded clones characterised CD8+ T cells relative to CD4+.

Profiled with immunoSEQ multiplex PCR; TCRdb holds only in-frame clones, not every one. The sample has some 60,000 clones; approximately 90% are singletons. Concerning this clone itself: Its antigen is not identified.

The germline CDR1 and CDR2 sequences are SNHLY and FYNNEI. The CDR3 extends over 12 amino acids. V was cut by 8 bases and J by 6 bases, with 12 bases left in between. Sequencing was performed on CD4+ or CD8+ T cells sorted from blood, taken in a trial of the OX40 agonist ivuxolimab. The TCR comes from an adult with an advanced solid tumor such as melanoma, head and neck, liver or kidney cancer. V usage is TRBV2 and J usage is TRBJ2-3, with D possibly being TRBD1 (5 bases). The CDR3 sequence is CASAQGLDTQYF. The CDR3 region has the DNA TGTGCCAGCGCCCAGGGCTTGGATACGCAGTATTTT.